This TCR beta chain was identified during a study of blood T cell repertoires in COVID-19. Looking at the study overall: Italy, Spain and the United States were the sources of the convalescent and acute COVID-19 samples. In each case, the material was cDNA or gDNA derived from T cells, B-cell-depleted T cells, or PBMCs.

The CDR3 totals 16 residues. The ends lost 4 bases at V and 1 base at J; junction bases unmatched: 3. Germline V gene lookup returns CDR1 SGDLS and CDR2 YYNGEE. This clone was seen more than once but under ten times. Authors' processing steps: Researchers report that nucleated cell counts were estimated from reference gene primer amplification. Profiling relied on immunoSEQ multiplex PCR, and the TCRdb table lists in-frame clones only, not all of them. V and J calls and clone size are given by that table; D and trimming were obtained from the DNA. The table lists some 150,000 clones, about 88% of them singletons.

V and J are TRBV9 and TRBJ1-5; 12 bases align to TRBD1. The sequence was collected from a human donor with acute or convalescent COVID-19. The donor label of this sample is uncertain. The material sequenced was peripheral blood. DNA of the CDR3: TGTGCCAGCAGCCCCGGGACAGGGGGCAGCAATCAGCCCCAGCATTTT. Protein sequence: CASSPGTGGSNQPQHF.